These 8 T cell receptor beta chains originate from one sample sequenced in a study of blood T cell repertoires in COVID-19. Method: immunoSEQ multiplex PCR; TCRdb's copy keeps in-frame clones and lacks some. Of fewer than 500,000 clones listed, roughly 90% are singletons. Sample: PBMCs or T cells enriched from blood (not recorded which). The receptors originated from a woman younger than 45 with acute COVID-19.

The chain uses TRBV30 and TRBJ1-1, with D maybe TRBD1 (5 bases). The CDR3 extends over 12 amino acids. V was cut by 3 bases and J by 10 bases, with 15 bases left in between. CDR1 is GTSNPN and CDR2 is SVGIG in the germline V gene (reference sequence). The CDR3 coding sequence is TGTGCCTGGAGGCCCCGGGCAGGGTCAGCTTTCTTT. This codes for CAWRPRAGSAFF.

In DNA form, the CDR3 reads TGTGCCAGCAGTTTGCGGGGGGTCTATGGCTACACCTTC. Its translation is CASSLRGVYGYTF. The rearrangement links TRBV12-3 or TRBV12-4 to TRBJ1-2; maybe TRBD1 (5 bases). This CDR3 has 13 residues. V was clipped by 3 bases and J by 4 bases, with 9 bases between them.

The chain carries TRBV11-2 and TRBJ2-2; D might be TRBD2 (5 bases). This CDR3 spans 14 amino acids. V was shortened by 9 bases and J by 4 bases, with 15 bases between the two germline ends. CDR1 SGHAT and CDR2 FQNNGV come from the germline V gene. The DNA for the CDR3 is TGTGCCAGTATGAACTGGGCGGGCACCGGGGAGCTGTTTTTT. Its translation: CASMNWAGTGELFF.

The rearrangement joins TRBV10-3 to TRBJ1-5; maybe TRBD1 (6 bases). Per the germline V gene, CDR1 is ENHRY and CDR2 is SYGVKD. CDR3 length: 15 residues. The V gene lost 5 bases and the J gene lost 1 base, with 12 bases spanning the gap. The CDR3 DNA sequence: TGTGCCATCAGTCAGACAGGCGTAAGCAATCAGCCCCAGCATTTT. This gives the protein CAISQTGVSNQPQHF.

V is TRBV27 and J is TRBJ1-2, with 11 nucleotides matching TRBD1. The CDR3 runs to 16 residues. Germline V gene lookup returns CDR1 MNHEY and CDR2 SMNVEV (reference sequence). The junction had 12 bases not matched to a gene; V was cut back by 5 bases and J by 7 bases. As DNA, the CDR3 is TGTGCCAGCAGTCCCCAAATTGGACAGGGGGCGTTTGGCTACACCTTC. Its translation: CASSPQIGQGAFGYTF.

This chain uses TRBV21-1 with TRBJ2-3; TRBD2 is the table's D call, not checked against the DNA. TRBV21-1 is assigned pseudogene status. CDR3 length: 16 residues. CDR3 nucleotide sequence: TGTGCCAGCAGAGAGCTCCATCAAGAATCCACAGATACGCAGTATTTT. Its translation: CASRELHQESTDTQYF.

As concerns this clone: Other DNA sequences from this sample encode an identical CDR3 as well. The V and J genes are TRBV18 and TRBJ2-6; D unclear. Germline CDR1 is KGHSH and CDR2 is LQKENI. CDR3 length: 16 residues. V gave up 0 bases and J gave up 1 base, with 7 bases separating them. In DNA form, the CDR3 reads TGTGCCAGCTCACCACCGGGCCGATCTGGGGCCAACGTCCTGACTTTC. Its protein is CASSPPGRSGANVLTF.

V usage is TRBV5-1 and J usage is TRBJ2-1; D perhaps matches TRBD2 (5 bases). The CDR3 totals 14 residues. V was pared by 4 bases and J by 8 bases, with 16 bases between. CDR1 is SGHRS and CDR2 is YFSETQ in the germline V gene. The CDR3 region is CASSGEGWWDEQFF. The CDR3 DNA is TGCGCCAGCAGCGGCGAGGGATGGTGGGATGAGCAGTTCTTC.